These 7 T cell receptor beta chains came from one sample sequenced in a study of shared clonotypes between healthy human individuals. Measured with immunoSEQ multiplex PCR; TCRdb has only the in-frame clones, and not every one. Of 2 million to 2.5 million clones detected, around 95% appear once; the ten largest clones hold 0.13%. Sequenced material: naive CD4+ T cells sorted from blood. As to subset: CD45RA+ positively selected. The receptor set was obtained from a young man in good health.

This sequence joins TRBV7-8 and TRBJ1-1; D gene uncertain. Deletions cut 5 bases from V and 6 bases from J, with 10 bases between. Germline CDR1 and CDR2: SGHVS and FQNEAQ. The length of the CDR3 is 12 residues. The CDR3 nucleotides read TGTGCCAGCAGCCACCTTCCGGCTGAAGCTTTCTTT. Translating gives CASSHLPAEAFF.

V and J are TRBV6-1 and TRBJ2-2; 8 positions agree with TRBD1. The CDR3 covers 13 residues. V was clipped by 6 bases and J by 5 bases; unmatched bases: 2. The germline V gene has CDR1 MNHNS and CDR2 SASEGT. CDR3 sequence: CASRQGATGELFF. The DNA for the CDR3 is TGTGCCAGCAGGCAGGGGGCGACCGGGGAGCTGTTTTTT.

As to this clone: At the DNA level, this CDR3 is encoded by other sequences in the same sample as well. The chain is built from TRBV5-1 and TRBJ2-1; TRBD2 agrees at 7 bases. V shed 4 bases and J 4 bases; nucleotides not matched to a gene: 8. CDR3 size: 15 residues. From germline, CDR1 is SGHRS and CDR2 YFSETQ. The DNA for the CDR3 is TGCGCCAGCAGCCCCTCTAGCGGTTCTTACAATGAGCAGTTCTTC. Encoded protein: CASSPSSGSYNEQFF.

The chain uses TRBV12-5 and TRBJ2-6, with 8 bases matching TRBD1. The CDR3 contains 21 residues. CDR1 and CDR2 from the germline V gene are LGHNT and FRNRAP. V dropped 6 bases and J dropped 0; count of bases not matched to a gene: 19. Here the CDR3 reads CASGFNPKEGQAISGANVLTF. In DNA, the CDR3 is TGTGCTAGTGGCTTCAATCCCAAAGAGGGACAGGCCATCTCTGGGGCCAACGTCCTGACTTTC.

The V and J genes are TRBV4-1 and TRBJ2-2, with TRBD2 as a possible D gene (5 bases). Germline V gene sequence: CDR1 MGHRA, CDR2 YSYEKL. The CDR3 consists of 17 residues. Trimming removed 0 bases from V and 1 base from J, with 12 bases in between. The CDR3 sequence is CASSQEGDPKNTGELFF. The CDR3 bases are TGCGCCAGCAGCCAAGAGGGAGACCCGAAGAACACCGGGGAGCTGTTTTTT.

This chain's CDR3 is CASSPRGSTEAFF. Written as DNA, the CDR3 is TGTGCCAGCTCGCCAAGGGGGAGCACTGAAGCTTTCTTT. The V and J genes are TRBV18 and TRBJ1-1; a weak D match, TRBD1 (6 bases). Germline V lookup: CDR1 KGHSH, CDR2 LQKENI. V was cut by 6 bases and J by 4 bases, with 12 bases left in between. The CDR3 sequence is 13 residues long. Full variable domain (outside the CDR3, taken from reference TRBV18 and TRBJ1-1): NAGVMQNPRHLVRRRGQEARLRCSPMKGHSHVYWYRQLPEEGLKFMVYLQKENIIDESGMPKERFSAEFPKEGPSILRIQQVVRGDSAAYFCASSPRGSTEAFFGQGTRLTVV.

CDR3 protein: CASSEFVIGDSPLHF. The CDR3 DNA reads as TGTGCCAGCAGTGAATTTGTTATAGGAGATTCACCCCTCCACTTT. The chain joins TRBV25-1 to TRBJ1-6, with D hard to call. V shed 1 base and J shed 8 bases, with 12 bases lying between them. The germline V gene encodes CDR1 MGHDK and CDR2 SYGVNS. The CDR3 consists of 15 residues.